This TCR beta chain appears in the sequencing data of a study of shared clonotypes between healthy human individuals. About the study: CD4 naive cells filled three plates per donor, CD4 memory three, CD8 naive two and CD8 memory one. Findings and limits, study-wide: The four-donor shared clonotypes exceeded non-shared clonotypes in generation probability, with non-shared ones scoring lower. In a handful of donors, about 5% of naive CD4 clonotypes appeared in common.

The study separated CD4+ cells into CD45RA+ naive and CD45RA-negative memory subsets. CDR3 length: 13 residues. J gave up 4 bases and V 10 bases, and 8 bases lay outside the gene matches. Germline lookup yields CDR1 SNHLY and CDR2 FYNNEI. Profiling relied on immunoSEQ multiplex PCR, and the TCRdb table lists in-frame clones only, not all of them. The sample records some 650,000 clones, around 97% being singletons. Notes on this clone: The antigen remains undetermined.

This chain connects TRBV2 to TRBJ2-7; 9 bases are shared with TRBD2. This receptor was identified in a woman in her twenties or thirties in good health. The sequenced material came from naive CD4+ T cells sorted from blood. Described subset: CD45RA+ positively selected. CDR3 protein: CANRASGKYEQYF. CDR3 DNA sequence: TGTGCCAACCGGGCTAGCGGGAAGTACGAGCAGTACTTC.